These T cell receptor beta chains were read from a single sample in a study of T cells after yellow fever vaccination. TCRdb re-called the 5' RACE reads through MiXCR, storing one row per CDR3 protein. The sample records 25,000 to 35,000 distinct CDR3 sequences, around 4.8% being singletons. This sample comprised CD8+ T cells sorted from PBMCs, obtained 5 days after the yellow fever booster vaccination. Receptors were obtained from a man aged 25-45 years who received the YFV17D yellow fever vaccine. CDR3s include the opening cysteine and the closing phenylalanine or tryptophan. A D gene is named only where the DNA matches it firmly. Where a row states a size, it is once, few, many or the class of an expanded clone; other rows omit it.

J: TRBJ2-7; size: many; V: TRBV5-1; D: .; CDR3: CASSWPGAGPNYEQYF; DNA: TGCGCCAGCAGCTGGCCTGGAGCAGGACCCAACTACGAGCAGTACTTC
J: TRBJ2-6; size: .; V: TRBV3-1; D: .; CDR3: CACCHGVGGANVLTF; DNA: TGTGCCTGCTGCCATGGCGTTGGTGGGGCCAACGTCCTGACTTTC
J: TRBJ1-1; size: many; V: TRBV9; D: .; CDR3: CASSTTVNTEAFF; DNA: TGTGCCAGCAGCACGACAGTAAACACTGAAGCTTTCTTT
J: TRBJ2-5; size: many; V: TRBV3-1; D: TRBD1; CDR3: CASSPSPTGVETQYF; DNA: TGTGCCAGCAGCCCATCCCCGACAGGGGTGGAGACCCAGTACTTC
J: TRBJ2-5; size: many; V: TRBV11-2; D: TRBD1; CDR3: CASSSFGQGGPNPETQYF; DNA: TGTGCCAGCAGCTCCTTCGGACAGGGCGGCCCCAACCCCGAGACCCAGTACTTC
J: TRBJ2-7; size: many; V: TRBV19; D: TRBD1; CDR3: CASSHAGQGDEQYF; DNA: TGTGCCAGTAGTCACGCGGGACAGGGAGACGAGCAGTACTTC
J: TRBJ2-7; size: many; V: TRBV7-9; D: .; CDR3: CASSLGGVYEQYF; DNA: TGTGCCAGCAGCTTAGGGGGGGTTTACGAGCAGTACTTC
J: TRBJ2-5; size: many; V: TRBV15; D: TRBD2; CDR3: CATSRDNGRAETQYF; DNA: TGTGCCACCAGCAGAGATAACGGGAGGGCAGAGACCCAGTACTTC
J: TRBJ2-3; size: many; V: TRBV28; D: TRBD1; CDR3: CASLTGGSTDTQYF; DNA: TGTGCCAGCCTGACAGGGGGGAGCACAGATACGCAGTATTTT
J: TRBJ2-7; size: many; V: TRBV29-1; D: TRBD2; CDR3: CSVLSGRAYEQYF; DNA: TGCAGCGTTCTTAGCGGGAGGGCCTACGAGCAGTACTTC
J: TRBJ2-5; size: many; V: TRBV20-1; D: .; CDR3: CSAGRQADGETQYF; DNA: TGCAGTGCTGGAAGACAGGCAGACGGGGAGACCCAGTACTTC
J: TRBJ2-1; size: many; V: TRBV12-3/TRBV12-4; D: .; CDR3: CASSFLTTIYNEQFF; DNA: TGTGCCAGCAGTTTTCTGACTACCATCTACAATGAGCAGTTCTTC
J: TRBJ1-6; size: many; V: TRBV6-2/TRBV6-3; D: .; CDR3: CASSNAENSPLHF; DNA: TGTGCCAGCAGTAATGCCGAAAATTCACCCCTCCACTTT
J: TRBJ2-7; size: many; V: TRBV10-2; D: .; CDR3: CASSVTGPYEQYF; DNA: TGCGCCAGCAGTGTAACCGGTCCCTACGAGCAGTACTTC
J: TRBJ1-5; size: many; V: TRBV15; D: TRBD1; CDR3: CATSGDRGDNQPQHF; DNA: TGTGCCACCAGCGGGGACAGGGGGGATAATCAGCCCCAGCATTTT
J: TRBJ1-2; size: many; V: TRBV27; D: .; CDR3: CASRPVGDGGYTF; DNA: TGTGCCAGCCGCCCCGTGGGGGATGGTGGCTACACCTTC
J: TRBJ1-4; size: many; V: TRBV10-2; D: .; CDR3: CASSENPEKLFF; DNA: TGCGCCAGCAGCGAAAACCCAGAAAAACTGTTTTTT
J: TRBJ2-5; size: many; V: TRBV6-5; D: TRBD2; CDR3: CASSYVAGGLQETQYF; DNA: TGTGCCAGCAGTTACGTGGCGGGAGGGCTACAAGAGACCCAGTACTTC
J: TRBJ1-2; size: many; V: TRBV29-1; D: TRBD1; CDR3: CSGTGGADGYTF; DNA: TGCAGCGGAACAGGGGGCGCTGACGGCTACACCTTC
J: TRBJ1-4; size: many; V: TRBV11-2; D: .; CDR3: CASSLVVGEKLFF; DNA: TGTGCCAGCAGCTTAGTAGTGGGAGAAAAACTGTTTTTT
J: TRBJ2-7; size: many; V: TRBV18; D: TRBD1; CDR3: CASSLTTGVYYEQYF; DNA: TGTGCCAGCTCACTTACGACAGGGGTCTACTACGAGCAGTACTTC